This TCR beta chain originates from a study of OX40 agonist ivuxolimab in advanced cancers. Background for the entire study: The costimulatory receptor OX40 (CD134) was targeted by ivuxolimab, a fully human IgG2 agonistic monoclonal antibody. Partial responses occurred in three dose-escalation patients, of whom one had hepatocellular carcinoma and two had cutaneous melanoma. Intravenous ivuxolimab was administered to patients every 2 weeks at six dose levels: 0.01, 0.1, 0.3, 1.5, 3 and 10 mg/kg. Patients were allowed to have had prior anti-PD-1, anti-PD-L1 or anti-CTLA-4 therapy, and more than 30% of the dose-escalation patients had previously received checkpoint inhibitors. Of the roughly 54 patients in dose escalation, some 20 had hepatocellular carcinoma, around 15 had melanoma, 9 had renal cell carcinoma and 9 had head and neck cancer. The paper covers the monotherapy dose-escalation part of the phase I ivuxolimab trial, which included N of about 50 patients. The point of sequencing TCRbeta in the periphery was to test whether ivuxolimab changed TCR sequence diversity and drove clonal T-cell expansion. In the dose-escalation cohort, 82.7% of patients were male, and the mean age was around 60 years, with a range of roughly 20 to 80.

As for this clone: This receptor's antigen is unknown. Qualities for individual bases were not recorded, and no much larger clone is one base off.

For sequencing of the TCRbeta CDR3 region, genomic DNA was extracted from the sorted cells. The immunoSEQ Assay was used for sequencing of TCRbeta CDR3 regions. TCRdb obtained this table from immuneACCESS and retained in-frame rearrangements with V and J assigned. These tables miss some clones; where compared with another copy, unresolved V genes account for less than half of the shortfall, and the remainder is unexplained. The sample profile shows 20,000 to 25,000 clones; 80% to 90% of them were found once. The top ten clonotypes cover more than 11% of the sample. The trial excluded patients who had a history of autoimmune disease or who were on systemic immunosuppression. Peripheral blood for TCR sequencing was collected from all dose cohorts at baseline, on cycle 4 day 1, and on cycle 7 day 1. The samples were drawn from a first-in-human, open-label, multicenter phase I dose-escalation trial of ivuxolimab. Adults with locally advanced or metastatic melanoma, renal cell, hepatocellular, or head and neck squamous cell carcinoma were enrolled in the trial. Before TCR sequencing, CD4+ and CD8+ T cells were separately sorted from peripheral blood.

The paper's findings and limits, for the study overall: At doses from 0.1 to 3.0 mg/kg, clonal expansion was seen in both CD4+ and CD8+ blood T cells between baseline and week 6. Low levels of normalized T-cell clonal expansion were also seen in some patients who did not respond. The antigen specificity of the peripheral T cells that underwent clonal expansion was not determined. Partial responders in the 0.1-3.0 mg/kg groups had among the lowest normalized peripheral clonal expansion, especially among CD8+ T cells. After ivuxolimab, more expanded clones were found on average in CD8+ T cells than in CD4+ T cells.

The source of this sequence is an adult with an advanced solid tumor such as melanoma, head and neck, liver or kidney cancer. Sequences were derived from CD4+ or CD8+ T cells sorted from blood, sampled in a trial of the OX40 agonist ivuxolimab.

The nucleotides are TGTGCCAGCAGCTTACCAGGCTGGAGCTATGGCTACACCTTC. This codes for CASSLPGWSYGYTF. Recombination connected TRBV5-5 to TRBJ1-2; the D gene is not confidently resolved. Counted from cysteine to phenylalanine, this CDR3 has 14 amino acids. The DNA shown is the 42-base CDR3, in frame from base 1. Relative to germline, V is 2 bases shorter and J is 4 bases shorter, with 12 bases between their ends. For CDR1 and CDR2, the germline V gene (reference sequence) lists SGHKS and YYEKEE.